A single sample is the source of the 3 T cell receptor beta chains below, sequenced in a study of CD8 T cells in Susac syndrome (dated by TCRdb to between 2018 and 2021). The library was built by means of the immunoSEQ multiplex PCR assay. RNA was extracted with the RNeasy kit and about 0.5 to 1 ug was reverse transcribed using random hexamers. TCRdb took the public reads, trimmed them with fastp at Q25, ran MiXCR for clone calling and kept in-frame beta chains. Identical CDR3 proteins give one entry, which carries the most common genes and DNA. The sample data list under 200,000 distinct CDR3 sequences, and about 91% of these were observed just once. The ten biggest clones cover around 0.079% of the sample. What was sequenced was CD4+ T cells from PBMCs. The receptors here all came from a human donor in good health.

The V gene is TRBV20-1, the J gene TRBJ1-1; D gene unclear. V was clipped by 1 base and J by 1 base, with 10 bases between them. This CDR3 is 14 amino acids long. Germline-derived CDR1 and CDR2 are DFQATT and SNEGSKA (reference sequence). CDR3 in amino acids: CSARVASANTEAFF. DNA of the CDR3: TGCAGTGCTAGAGTTGCTTCAGCGAACACTGAAGCTTTCTTT.

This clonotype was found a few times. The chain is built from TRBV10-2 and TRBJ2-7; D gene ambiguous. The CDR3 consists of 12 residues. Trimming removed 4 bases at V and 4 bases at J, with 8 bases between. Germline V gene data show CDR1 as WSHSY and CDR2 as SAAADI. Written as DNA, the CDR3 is TGCGCCAGCAGTGTATGGAGATACGAGCAGTACTTC. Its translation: CASSVWRYEQYF.

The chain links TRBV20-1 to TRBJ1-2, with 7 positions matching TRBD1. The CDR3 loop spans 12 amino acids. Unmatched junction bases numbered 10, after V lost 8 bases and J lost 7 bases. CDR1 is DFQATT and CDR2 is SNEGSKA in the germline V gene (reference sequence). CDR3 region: CSPRQGLIGYTF. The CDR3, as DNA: TGCAGTCCCAGACAGGGATTGATTGGCTACACCTTC.